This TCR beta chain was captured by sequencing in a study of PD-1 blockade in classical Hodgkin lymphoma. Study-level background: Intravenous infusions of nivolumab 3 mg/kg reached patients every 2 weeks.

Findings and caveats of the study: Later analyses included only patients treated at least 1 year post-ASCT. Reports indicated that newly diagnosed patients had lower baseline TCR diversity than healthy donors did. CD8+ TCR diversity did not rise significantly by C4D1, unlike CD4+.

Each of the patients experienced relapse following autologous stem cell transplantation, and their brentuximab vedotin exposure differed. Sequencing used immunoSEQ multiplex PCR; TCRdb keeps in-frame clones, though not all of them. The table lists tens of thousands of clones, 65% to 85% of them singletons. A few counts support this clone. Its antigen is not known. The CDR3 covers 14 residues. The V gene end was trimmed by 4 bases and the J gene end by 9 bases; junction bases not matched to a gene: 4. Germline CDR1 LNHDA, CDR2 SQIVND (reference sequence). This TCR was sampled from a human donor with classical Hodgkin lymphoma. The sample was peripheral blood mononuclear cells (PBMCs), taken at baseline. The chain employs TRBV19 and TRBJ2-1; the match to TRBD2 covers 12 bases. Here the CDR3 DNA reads TGTGCCAGTAGTAGCACTAGCGGGGGGTCTGAGCAGTTCTTC. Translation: CASSSTSGGSEQFF.